The entry below gives a single TCR beta chain sequence along with its context. Its antigen is unknown. The data originate from a study of post-analysis software for immune sequencing data. The study's findings and limits: Relative to controls, patients had several TRBV segments at higher frequency, with TRBV5-6, TRBV5-1 and TRBV20-1 among these. People with multiple sclerosis had a significantly lower normalized Chao1 diversity than controls did.

From germline, CDR1 is LGHDT and CDR2 YNNKEL (reference sequence). The CDR3 spans 12 residues. The V end was cut by 8 bases, the J end by 13 bases, with 20 bases between. Libraries were made from TCR beta cDNA, and they carried unique molecular identifiers. MiXCR was run by TCRdb on the PCR reads, yielding one entry per CDR3 protein. In the table there are roughly 570,000 distinct CDR3 sequences, 34% of which are singletons. The V and J genes are TRBV3-1 and TRBJ1-1, with D possibly being TRBD1 (5 bases). This sequence originates from a girl aged 2-17 years with multiple sclerosis. Specimen: blood. In DNA form, the CDR3 reads TGTGCCAGCGGCCCGGCGGGGGGAGGGGTTTTCTTT. Protein product: CASGPAGGGVFF. Variable domain in full (rest from reference TRBV3-1 and TRBJ1-1): DTAVSQTPKYLVTQMGNDKSIKCEQNLGHDTMYWYKQDSKKFLKIMFSYNNKELIINETVPNRFSPKSPDKAHLNLHINSLELGDSAVYFCASGPAGGGVFFGQGTRLTVV.